What follows describes a single T cell receptor beta chain. What it binds is unknown. This entry belongs to a study of T cell responses to AZD1222 COVID-19 vaccine. For the study at large: Second doses that came at about 4 or about 12 weeks were put together. Study results and limitations: The sample set comprised mostly white British donors with more females, and clonal diversity was possibly underestimated.

Method: immunoSEQ multiplex PCR; TCRdb's copy keeps in-frame clones and lacks some. The table includes about 100,000 clones, roughly nine tenths detected once. CDR3 length equals 13 residues. Germline CDR1 is MDHEN and CDR2 is SYDVKM. With 5 bases removed from V and 4 bases from J, the gap between germline ends came to 11 bases. This chain links TRBV28 with TRBJ1-2; D is undetermined. The sequences come from peripheral blood, collected on day 0 of AZD1222 vaccination. The clonotype was recovered from an adult in good health. CDR3 loop: CASSEPAGYGYTF. CDR3 sequence (DNA): TGTGCCAGCAGTGAGCCTGCGGGCTATGGCTACACCTTC.